This passage covers 21 T cell receptor beta chains from one sample sequenced in a study of blood T cell repertoires in COVID-19. Using immunoSEQ multiplex PCR, the repertoire was profiled, and TCRdb retains in-frame clones only, with some absent. The table includes 150,000 or so clones, about 79% detected once. Sequencing used peripheral blood. The receptors shown here come from a woman aged 60-70 years with acute or convalescent COVID-19.

V is TRBV5-1 and J is TRBJ1-1, with D possibly TRBD1 on 5 matching bases. The V gene's germline CDR1 is SGHRS and CDR2 YFSETQ. V lost 2 bases and J lost 5, with 10 bases in between. The CDR3 runs to 13 residues. CDR3 region: CASSFQGRTEAFF. In DNA, the CDR3 is TGCGCCAGCAGCTTCCAGGGTAGGACTGAAGCTTTCTTT.

The chain has TRBV4-1 and TRBJ1-4; D remains unclear. In germline, CDR1 is MGHRA, CDR2 YSYEKL. The CDR3 has 17 amino acids. V was clipped by 0 bases and J by 0 bases, with 11 bases between them. The CDR3, as DNA: TGCGCCAGCAGCCAAGATAGGACGGAGGCAACTAATGAAAAACTGTTTTTT. It translates to CASSQDRTEATNEKLFF.

This sequence joins TRBV9 and TRBJ1-2; D perhaps matches TRBD1 (5 bases). The CDR3 is made up of 16 amino acids. The V end lost 6 bases, the J end lost 5 bases, and 23 bases lay between the germline ends. Germline CDR1 reads SGDLS; CDR2 reads YYNGEE. The CDR3 coding sequence is TGTGCCAGCAACAAAAACGGAGGGGCCGCCGGGTATGGCTACACCTTC. It translates to CASNKNGGAAGYGYTF.

This chain connects TRBV7-2 to TRBJ1-5, with D unresolved. V was cut by 0 bases and J by 6 bases, with 3 bases left in between. The CDR3 is 12 amino acids. Germline values: CDR1 SGHTA, CDR2 FQGNSA. CDR3 nucleotides: TGTGCCAGCAGCTTAGCCGGTCAGCCCCAGCATTTT. It translates to CASSLAGQPQHF.

The sample holds a few counts of this clone. The chain has TRBV2 and TRBJ1-6; tentative D call: TRBD1 (5 bases). Germline lookup yields CDR1 SNHLY and CDR2 FYNNEI. The CDR3 consists of 15 residues. V was pared by 1 base and J by 9 bases, with 13 bases between. The CDR3 here is CASSEGQGNPSPLHF. The DNA for the CDR3 is TGTGCCAGCAGTGAAGGGCAGGGAAATCCTTCACCCCTCCACTTT.

This clone was found a few times. This sequence joins TRBV5-1 and TRBJ2-5; tentative D call: TRBD2 (7 bases). Germline V lookup: CDR1 SGHRS, CDR2 YFSETQ. The CDR3 contains 15 residues. V was cut by 4 bases and J by 1 base, with 14 bases left in between. CDR3: CASSKGGVTQETQYF. The CDR3 DNA follows: TGCGCCAGCAGCAAAGGGGGGGTGACCCAAGAGACCCAGTACTTC.

V usage is TRBV5-1 and J usage is TRBJ2-2; 10 bases fit TRBD2. With 4 bases clipped from V and 3 bases from J, the junction kept 15 bases outside the gene matches. Looked up from germline, CDR1 is SGHRS and CDR2 is YFSETQ. This CDR3 has 19 residues. DNA for the CDR3: TGCGCCAGCAGCCGAGGTTTTAGCGGGGGGTCGATCTACACCGGGGAGCTGTTTTTT. Its protein is CASSRGFSGGSIYTGELFF.

The CDR3 here is CASSLASGQGYTIYF. The CDR3 DNA reads TGTGCCAGCAGCTTAGCGTCGGGACAGGGGTACACCATATATTTT. V gene TRBV7-2 combines with J gene TRBJ1-3; 10 nucleotides match TRBD1. With V trimmed by 0 bases and J by 8 bases, 4 bases remained unmatched. There are 15 residues in the CDR3. The germline V gene encodes CDR1 SGHTA and CDR2 FQGNSA. Looking up the rest from reference TRBV7-2 and TRBJ1-3 gives the full variable domain: GAGVSQSPSNKVTEKGKDVELRCDPISGHTALYWYRQSLGQGLEFLIYFQGNSAPDKSGLPSDRFSAERTGGSVSTLTIQRTQQEDSAVYLCASSLASGQGYTIYFGEGSWLTVV.

J is TRBJ1-5 and V is TRBV3-1 (or the pseudogene TRBV3-2), with D uncertain. V was cut by 1 base and J by 4 bases, with 8 bases left in between. Germline V lookup: CDR1 LGHDT, CDR2 YNNKEL (reference sequence). The CDR3 extends over 14 amino acids. The CDR3 nucleotides are TGTGCCAGCAGCCAAGGGGCAGATAATCAGCCCCAGCATTTT. It encodes CASSQGADNQPQHF.

The chain uses TRBV7-2 and TRBJ2-7; perhaps TRBD2 as D (5 bases). CDR3 size: 13 residues. Germline loops: CDR1 SGHTA, CDR2 FQGNSA. The germline V and J ends were trimmed by 5 bases and 2 bases, with 10 bases remaining between them. CDR3 DNA sequence: TGTGCCAGCAGCGACCGGGAAACCTACGAGCAGTACTTC. Its translation is CASSDRETYEQYF.

The gene calls are TRBV21-1 and TRBJ2-2; TRBD2 is the table's D call, not checked against the DNA. TRBV21-1 is an annotated pseudogene. This CDR3 has 16 residues. CDR3 DNA sequence: TGTGCCAGCAAGGGACTACCCGAATTGGACACCGGGGAGCTGTTTTTT. Encoded protein: CASKGLPELDTGELFF.

Comment on this clone: The junction shows a germline mismatch at one end, possibly a read error. V and J are TRBV6-5 and TRBJ2-7; D gene uncertain. This CDR3 comprises 13 residues. CDR1 is MNHEY and CDR2 is SVGAGI in the germline V gene. For the CDR3, the DNA is TGTGCCCGCAGAGCTACCGATTCCTACGAGCAGTACTTC. Its translation: CARRATDSYEQYF.

The rearrangement links TRBV6-5 to TRBJ2-2; TRBD2 might be the D (5 bases). CDR3 length: 13 amino acids. Trimming took off 7 bases at V and 5 bases at J, with 11 bases between the two ends. Germline-derived CDR1 and CDR2 are MNHEY and SVGAGI. CDR3 bases: TGTGCCAGCACCTCTACTAGAACCGGGGAGCTGTTTTTT. It yields the protein CASTSTRTGELFF.

This chain connects TRBV19 to TRBJ1-5; TRBD1 matches at 8 bases. This CDR3 has 15 amino acids. Germline V gene lookup returns CDR1 LNHDA and CDR2 SQIVND (reference sequence). V lost 10 bases, J lost 3 bases, and 11 bases stayed unmatched. For the CDR3, the DNA is TGTGCCACCGGTCATTCAGGGGGCCTCAATCAGCCCCAGCATTTT. Protein product: CATGHSGGLNQPQHF.

The chain joins TRBV5-8 to TRBJ1-6, with D unclear. Germline assignment: CDR1 SGHTS and CDR2 YDEGEE. This CDR3 is 13 amino acids long. The V and J ends lost 3 bases and 7 bases respectively, with 8 bases between them. The CDR3 sequence is CASSSSRNSPLHF. The CDR3 DNA follows: TGTGCCAGCAGCTCCAGCAGGAATTCACCCCTCCACTTT. The full variable domain, with the rest looked up from reference TRBV5-8 and TRBJ1-6, is EAGVTQSPTHLIKTRGQQATLRCSPISGHTSVYWYQQALGLGLQFLLWYDEGEERNRGNFPPRFSGRQFPNYSSELNVNALELEDSALYLCASSSSRNSPLHFGNGTRLTVT.

V gene TRBV9 combines with J gene TRBJ1-1; 8 bases are a match to TRBD1. This CDR3 has 15 amino acids. V lost 4 bases, J lost 3 bases, and 8 bases stayed unmatched. Germline V CDR1 and CDR2: SGDLS, YYNGEE. The CDR3, as DNA: TGTGCCAGCAGCCCCTCCCACAGGGGGGACACTGAAGCTTTCTTT. Translation: CASSPSHRGDTEAFF.

This clone came up once. The chain is built from TRBV4-1 and TRBJ1-1; 7 bases line up with TRBD1. The CDR3 length is 16 residues. After removal of 0 bases from V and 5 bases from J, the junction contained 9 bases not matched to a gene. From germline, CDR1 is MGHRA and CDR2 YSYEKL. The CDR3 loop reads CASSQDPQGMRTEAFF. The CDR3 DNA reads TGCGCCAGCAGCCAAGATCCACAGGGGATGAGGACTGAAGCTTTCTTT.

The chain has TRBV9 and TRBJ2-1; 9 bases align to TRBD2. Germline V lookup: CDR1 SGDLS, CDR2 YYNGEE. V lost 3 bases to trimming and J lost 3 bases; unmatched junction nucleotides: 4. The CDR3 length is 15 residues. CDR3 loop: CASSESGGSYNEQFF. The DNA for the CDR3 is TGTGCCAGCAGCGAAAGCGGGGGGAGCTACAATGAGCAGTTCTTC.

The rearrangement uses TRBV19 and TRBJ1-5; D remains unclear. There are 13 residues in the CDR3. Germline values: CDR1 LNHDA, CDR2 SQIVND (reference sequence). V was clipped by 1 base and J by 5 bases, with 6 bases between them. The CDR3 DNA follows: TGTGCCAGTAGTATAGGGCCACATCAGCCCCAGCATTTT. This sequence encodes CASSIGPHQPQHF.

This rearrangement joins TRBV7-9 to TRBJ2-2, with D maybe TRBD1 (5 bases). Trimming pared 5 bases from V and 6 bases from J, leaving 19 bases between. The germline CDR1 and CDR2 sequences are SEHNR and FQNEAQ (reference sequence). The CDR3 spans 16 residues. The CDR3: CASSQRDRGSPGELFF. The CDR3 DNA reads TGTGCCAGCAGCCAACGAGACAGAGGATCACCCGGGGAGCTGTTTTTT.

The chain couples TRBV5-1 to TRBJ1-3; D is ambiguous. V dropped 4 bases and J dropped 0 bases, with 5 bases sitting between them. This CDR3 is 13 amino acids long. CDR1 is SGHRS and CDR2 is YFSETQ in the germline V gene. CDR3 sequence (DNA): TGCGCCAGCAGCATGAGCTCTGGAAACACCATATATTTT. Protein sequence: CASSMSSGNTIYF.